This entry lists 22 T cell receptor beta chains sequenced from one sample in a study of T cells after yellow fever vaccination. TCRdb re-derived calls from the 5' RACE reads in MiXCR, one entry per CDR3 protein. This sample has 620,000 or so distinct CDR3 sequences, with 10% to 15% found just once. This material consisted of PBMCs, taken on the day of the yellow fever booster vaccination. The receptors were sampled from a man aged 25-45 years who received the YFV17D yellow fever vaccine.

This clonotype was seen ten or more times. The chain recombines TRBV5-1 with TRBJ2-6, with D possibly TRBD2 on 5 matching bases. With 7 bases removed from V and 0 bases from J, the gap between germline ends came to 11 bases. The V gene's germline CDR1 is SGHRS and CDR2 YFSETQ. CDR3 size: 15 residues. The CDR3 sequence: CASAGGISGANVLTF. The CDR3 DNA reads TGCGCCAGCGCGGGTGGAATCTCTGGGGCCAACGTCCTGACTTTC.

This chain links TRBV20-1 with TRBJ1-1; D unclear. The CDR3 runs to 11 residues. Trimming took 7 bases from V and 0 from J, leaving 6 bases between them. Germline V gene data show CDR1 as DFQATT and CDR2 as SNEGSKA (reference sequence). This CDR3 is CSETLNTEAFF. The CDR3 region has the DNA TGCAGTGAGACCCTGAACACTGAAGCTTTCTTT.

This chain's CDR3 is CANGAGGLTLAKNIQYF. CDR3 DNA: TGTGCCAACGGCGCGGGAGGACTCACTTTAGCCAAAAACATTCAGTACTTC. V usage is TRBV10-3 and J usage is TRBJ2-4, with 8 bases matching TRBD2. CDR3 size: 17 residues. Germline CDR1 is ENHRY and CDR2 is SYGVKD. Trimming cost V 10 bases and J 0 bases; bases outside gene matches: 14.

The V and J genes are TRBV30 and TRBJ2-7, with TRBD1 matching 9 bases. The germline V gene has CDR1 GTSNPN and CDR2 SVGIG (reference sequence). With 5 bases clipped from V and 4 bases from J, the junction kept 6 bases outside the gene matches. CDR3 length: 13 residues. The CDR3 nucleotides are TGTGCCTGGGGGACAGGGAGGGGGTACGAGCAGTACTTC. This sequence encodes CAWGTGRGYEQYF.

This chain links TRBV5-4 with TRBJ2-5; 9 bases are a match to TRBD2. The germline gives CDR1 SGHNT, CDR2 YYREEE (reference sequence). CDR3 length equals 15 residues. V was clipped by 0 bases and J by 4 bases; unmatched bases: 4. The CDR3 reads CASSLEAGGLETQYF. Written as DNA, the CDR3 is TGTGCCAGCAGCTTGGAAGCGGGAGGCCTAGAGACCCAGTACTTC.

This clonotype was detected a few times. The chain has TRBV6-2 or TRBV6-3 and TRBJ2-7; D not resolved. The germline V gene has CDR1 MNHEY and CDR2 SVGEGT. Trimming pared 7 bases from V and 2 bases from J, leaving 9 bases between. This CDR3 comprises 12 residues. The CDR3 reads CASKSGPYEQYF. DNA of the CDR3: TGTGCCAGCAAGTCCGGACCCTACGAGCAGTACTTC.

The chain joins TRBV10-2 to TRBJ2-5, with 10 bases fitting TRBD1. The CDR3 runs 15 residues. Trimming took 10 bases from V and 2 from J; bases not matched to a gene: 10. From germline, CDR1 is WSHSY and CDR2 SAAADI. CDR3 in amino acids: CATTRTGGLQETQYF. The CDR3 DNA follows: TGCGCCACCACCAGGACAGGGGGATTACAAGAGACCCAGTACTTC.

This chain connects TRBV6-2 or TRBV6-3 to TRBJ2-6; the D call may be TRBD1 or TRBD2 (5 bases each). CDR1 and CDR2 from the germline V gene are MNHEY and SVGEGT. The CDR3 runs to 14 residues. The germline V and J ends were trimmed by 4 bases and 9 bases, with 13 bases remaining between them. In DNA, the CDR3 is TGTGCCAGCAGTTTCGGGGCTTCGGGCAACGTCCTGACTTTC. Protein sequence: CASSFGASGNVLTF.

There are a few counts of this clonotype. The gene calls are TRBV10-3 and TRBJ2-2; TRBD1 matches 9 bases. Germline assignment: CDR1 ENHRY and CDR2 SYGVKD. The CDR3 runs to 16 residues. Trimming at V came to 7 bases and at J to 8 bases, leaving 14 bases not matched to a gene. The CDR3 coding sequence is TGTGCCATCAATCCCACAGGGGGCGCTGAGATTGGGGAGCTGTTTTTT. Protein product: CAINPTGGAEIGELFF.

This clonotype was observed a handful of times. The chain employs TRBV20-1 and TRBJ2-3; D remains ambiguous. The V gene's germline CDR1 is DFQATT and CDR2 SNEGSKA (reference sequence). Deletions cut 5 bases from V and 0 bases from J, with 9 bases between. CDR3 length equals 13 residues. CDR3 DNA sequence: TGCAGTGCTCCACCCCGTAGCACAGATACGCAGTATTTT. This sequence encodes CSAPPRSTDTQYF.

At least ten counts were recorded for this clonotype. The chain recombines TRBV6-4 with TRBJ1-1, with D perhaps matching TRBD1 (5 bases). Between the trimmed V and J ends, which lost 11 bases and 1 base, there was a span of 20 bases. CDR1 and CDR2 from the germline V gene are MRHNA and SNTAGT. The CDR3 totals 15 residues. The CDR3 here is CAARARATGNTEAFF. The CDR3, as DNA: TGTGCCGCCCGGGCCCGGGCCACAGGGAACACTGAAGCTTTCTTT.

This clonotype was detected only a few times. V gene TRBV20-1 combines with J gene TRBJ2-4, with a weak D call TRBD2 (5 bases). Germline V gene lookup returns CDR1 DFQATT and CDR2 SNEGSKA (reference sequence). This CDR3 has 13 amino acids. The V and J ends lost 6 bases and 0 bases respectively, with 9 bases between them. The CDR3 region has the DNA TGCAGTGCCATCGGGGTAGCCAAAAACATTCAGTACTTC. This sequence encodes CSAIGVAKNIQYF.

The chain uses TRBV5-1 and TRBJ2-7; TRBD2 aligns across 10 bases. V trimming: 1 base; J trimming: 3 bases; junction bases outside the gene matches: 7. In germline, CDR1 is SGHRS, CDR2 YFSETQ. This CDR3 has 16 amino acids. CDR3 amino acids: CASSLTASGSGYEQYF. As DNA, the CDR3 is TGCGCCAGCAGCTTGACCGCTAGCGGGAGCGGCTACGAGCAGTACTTC.

The gene calls are TRBV29-1 and TRBJ2-6; a possible D gene is TRBD2 (5 bases). CDR1 is SQVTM, CDR2 ANQGSEA, per germline. The V gene lost 4 bases and the J gene lost 0 bases, with 10 bases spanning the gap. This CDR3 is 15 amino acids long. This chain's CDR3 is CSVAGVDSGANVLTF. CDR3 in DNA: TGCAGCGTTGCCGGGGTGGACTCTGGGGCCAACGTCCTGACTTTC.

This clonotype has just a few counts. The chain joins TRBV5-6 to TRBJ2-4; 7 nucleotides line up with TRBD2. J lost 2 bases, V lost 0 bases, and 5 bases had no gene match. The CDR3 runs to 16 residues. Germline assignment: CDR1 SGHDT and CDR2 YYEEEE. As DNA, the CDR3 is TGTGCCAGCAGCTTGGACCTGGGGGGGTCCAAAAACATTCAGTACTTC. Its translation: CASSLDLGGSKNIQYF.

V gene TRBV29-1 combines with J gene TRBJ2-7; 8 bases fit TRBD2. This CDR3 spans 14 amino acids. The junction had 5 bases not matched to a gene; V was cut back by 2 bases and J by 2 bases. Germline CDR1 SQVTM, CDR2 ANQGSEA. CDR3 protein: CSVETGGVAYEQYF. CDR3 sequence (DNA): TGCAGCGTTGAAACGGGAGGGGTGGCCTACGAGCAGTACTTC.

V usage is TRBV19 and J usage is TRBJ2-3; D is unclear. Germline values: CDR1 LNHDA, CDR2 SQIVND (reference sequence). The CDR3 sequence is 15 residues long. Trimming removed 0 bases from V and 0 bases from J, with 7 bases in between. DNA of the CDR3: TGTGCCAGTAGTATAGATCTTGTGAGCACAGATACGCAGTATTTT. Protein product: CASSIDLVSTDTQYF.

CDR3 nucleotide sequence: TGTGCCTGGAGTTCCCAGCCTAGCAATGAGCAGTTCTTC. Its protein is CAWSSQPSNEQFF. The rearrangement links TRBV30 to TRBJ2-1; D is uncertain. Deletions cut 2 bases from V and 6 bases from J, with 11 bases between. The CDR3 is 13 amino acids. From germline, CDR1 is GTSNPN and CDR2 SVGIG (reference sequence).

This clonotype appeared a few times. The J gene is TRBJ2-1, the V gene TRBV27; 13 bases fit TRBD2. Trimming at V came to 6 bases and at J to 0 bases, leaving 8 bases not matched to a gene. The CDR3 totals 18 residues. Germline-derived CDR1 and CDR2 are MNHEY and SMNVEV (reference sequence). CDR3: CASRPLAGGTFSYNEQFF. The CDR3 nucleotides read TGTGCCAGCAGACCACTAGCGGGAGGGACCTTCTCCTACAATGAGCAGTTCTTC.

The chain couples TRBV9 to TRBJ1-4; 9 positions agree with TRBD1. V lost 3 bases and J lost 8; bases outside the gene matches: 8. This CDR3 has 15 residues. Germline V gene lookup returns CDR1 SGDLS and CDR2 YYNGEE. Here the CDR3 reads CASSGVGTGYEKLFF. The CDR3 DNA sequence: TGTGCCAGCAGCGGCGTCGGGACAGGGTACGAAAAACTGTTTTTT.

The rearrangement links TRBV5-1 to TRBJ2-7, with 10 nucleotides matching TRBD2. Germline CDR1 reads SGHRS; CDR2 reads YFSETQ. J was trimmed by 5 bases and V by 3 bases; bases with no gene match: 14. This CDR3 is 17 amino acids long. CDR3 nucleotide sequence: TGCGCCAGCAGCTCTCTACTCAGCGGGAGCGGGAGGGACGAGCAGTACTTC. It codes for CASSSLLSGSGRDEQYF.

The CDR3 loop reads CASSLGGGAGNEQFF. The CDR3 DNA reads as TGTGCCAGCAGCTTGGGTGGGGGAGCAGGCAATGAGCAGTTCTTC. The chain links TRBV5-4 to TRBJ2-1; possibly TRBD1 or TRBD2 for D (5 bases each). V lost 0 bases and J 6 bases, leaving 13 bases between the germline ends. In germline, CDR1 is SGHNT, CDR2 YYREEE (reference sequence). The CDR3 extends over 15 amino acids. Full variable domain (remainder filled in from reference TRBV5-4 and TRBJ2-1): ETGVTQSPTHLIKTRGQQVTLRCSSQSGHNTVSWYQQALGQGPQFIFQYYREEENGRGNFPPRFSGLQFPNYSSELNVNALELDDSALYLCASSLGGGAGNEQFFGPGTRLTVL.